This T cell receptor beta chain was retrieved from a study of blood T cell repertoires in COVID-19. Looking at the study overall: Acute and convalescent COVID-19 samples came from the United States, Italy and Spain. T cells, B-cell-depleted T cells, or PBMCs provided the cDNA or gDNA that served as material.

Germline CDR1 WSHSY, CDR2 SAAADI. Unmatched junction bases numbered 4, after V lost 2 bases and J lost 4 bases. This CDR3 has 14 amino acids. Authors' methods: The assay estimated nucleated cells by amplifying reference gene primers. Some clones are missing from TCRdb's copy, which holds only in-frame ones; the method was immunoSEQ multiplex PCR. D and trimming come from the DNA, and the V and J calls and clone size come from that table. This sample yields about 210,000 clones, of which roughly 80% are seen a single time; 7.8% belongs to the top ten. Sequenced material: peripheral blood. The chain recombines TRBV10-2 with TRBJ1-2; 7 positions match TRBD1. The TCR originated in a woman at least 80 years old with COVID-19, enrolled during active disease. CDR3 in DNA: TGCGCCAGCAGTGAGGGGGGACAGTCCTATGGCTACACCTTC. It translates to CASSEGGQSYGYTF.